The clone carrying this TCR beta chain appeared a few times. The source of the sample is a study of OX40 agonist ivuxolimab in advanced cancers. The assay was immunoSEQ multiplex PCR, and TCRdb's table has in-frame clones only and misses some. This table holds 45,000 or so clones, 70% to 85% found once. Germline CDR1 reads MGHRA; CDR2 reads YSYEKL. V gave up 1 base and J gave up 3 bases; unmatched junction bases: 0. CDR3 size: 13 residues. Here the sequenced sample was CD4+ or CD8+ T cells sorted from blood, taken in a trial of the OX40 agonist ivuxolimab. This receptor was taken from an adult with an advanced solid tumor such as melanoma, head and neck, liver or kidney cancer. The gene calls are TRBV4-1 and TRBJ2-7, with 7 bases identical to TRBD1. As DNA, the CDR3 is TGCGCCAGCAGCCAAGGGGACAGCTACGAGCAGTACTTC. It translates to CASSQGDSYEQYF.